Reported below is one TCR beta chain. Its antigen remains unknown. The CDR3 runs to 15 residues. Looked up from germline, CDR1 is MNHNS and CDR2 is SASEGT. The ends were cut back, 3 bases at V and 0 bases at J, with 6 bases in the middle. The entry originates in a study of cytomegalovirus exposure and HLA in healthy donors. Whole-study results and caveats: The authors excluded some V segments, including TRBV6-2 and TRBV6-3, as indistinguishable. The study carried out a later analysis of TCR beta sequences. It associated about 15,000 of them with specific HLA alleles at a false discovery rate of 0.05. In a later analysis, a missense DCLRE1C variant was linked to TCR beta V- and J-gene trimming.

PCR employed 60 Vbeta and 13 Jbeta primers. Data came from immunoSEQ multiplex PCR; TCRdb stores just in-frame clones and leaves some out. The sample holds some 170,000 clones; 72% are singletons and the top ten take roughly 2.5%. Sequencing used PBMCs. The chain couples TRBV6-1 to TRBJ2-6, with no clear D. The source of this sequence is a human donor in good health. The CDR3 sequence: CASSDTASGANVLTF. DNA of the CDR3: TGTGCCAGCAGTGACACTGCCTCTGGGGCCAACGTCCTGACTTTC.